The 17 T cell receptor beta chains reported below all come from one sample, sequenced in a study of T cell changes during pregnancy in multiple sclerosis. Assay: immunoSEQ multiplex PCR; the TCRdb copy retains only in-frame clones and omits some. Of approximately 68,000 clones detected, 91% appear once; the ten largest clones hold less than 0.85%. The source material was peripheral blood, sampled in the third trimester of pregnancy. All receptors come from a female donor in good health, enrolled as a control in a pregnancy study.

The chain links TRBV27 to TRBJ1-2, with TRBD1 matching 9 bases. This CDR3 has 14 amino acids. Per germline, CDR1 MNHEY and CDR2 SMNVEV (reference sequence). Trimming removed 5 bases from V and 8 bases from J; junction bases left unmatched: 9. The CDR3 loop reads CASSPNWTGEGYTF. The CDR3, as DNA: TGTGCCAGCAGTCCCAACTGGACAGGGGAGGGCTACACCTTC.

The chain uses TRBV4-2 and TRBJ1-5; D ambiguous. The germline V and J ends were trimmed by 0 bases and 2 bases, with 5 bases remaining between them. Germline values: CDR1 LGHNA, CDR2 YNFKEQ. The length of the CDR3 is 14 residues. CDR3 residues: CASSQDQGNQPQHF. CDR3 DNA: TGTGCCAGCAGCCAAGATCAGGGCAATCAGCCCCAGCATTTT.

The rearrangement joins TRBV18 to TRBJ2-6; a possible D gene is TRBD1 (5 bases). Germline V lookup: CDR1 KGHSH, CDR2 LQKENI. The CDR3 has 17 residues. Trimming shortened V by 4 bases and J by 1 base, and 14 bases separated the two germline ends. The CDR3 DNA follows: TGTGCCAGCTCACTTTTACAGGCGTCATCTGGGGCCAACGTCCTGACTTTC. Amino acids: CASSLLQASSGANVLTF.

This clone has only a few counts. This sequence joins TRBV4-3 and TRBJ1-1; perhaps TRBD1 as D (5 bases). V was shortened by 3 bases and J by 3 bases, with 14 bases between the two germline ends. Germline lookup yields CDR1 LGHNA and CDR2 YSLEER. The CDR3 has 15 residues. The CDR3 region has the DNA TGCGCCAGCAGCCAGACCCCAGGGTATGACACTGAAGCTTTCTTT. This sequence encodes CASSQTPGYDTEAFF.

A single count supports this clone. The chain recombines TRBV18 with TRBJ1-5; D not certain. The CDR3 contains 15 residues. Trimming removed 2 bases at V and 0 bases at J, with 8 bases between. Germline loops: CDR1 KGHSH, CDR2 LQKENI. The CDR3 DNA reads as TGTGCCAGCTCACCAGCCGGTTTTAGCAATCAGCCCCAGCATTTT. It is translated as CASSPAGFSNQPQHF.

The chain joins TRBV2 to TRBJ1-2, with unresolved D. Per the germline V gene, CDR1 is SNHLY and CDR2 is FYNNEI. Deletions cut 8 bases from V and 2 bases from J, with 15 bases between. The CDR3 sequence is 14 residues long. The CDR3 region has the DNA TGTGCCAGCGCCTGGCGGGAGTCCAACTATGGCTACACCTTC. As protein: CASAWRESNYGYTF.

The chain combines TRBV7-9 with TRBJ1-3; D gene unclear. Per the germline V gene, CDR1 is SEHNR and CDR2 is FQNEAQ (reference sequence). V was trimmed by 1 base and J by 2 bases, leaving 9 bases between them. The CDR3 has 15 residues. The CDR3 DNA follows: TGTGCCAGCAGCTTAGGAGCGGCGGCTGGAAACACCATATATTTT. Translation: CASSLGAAAGNTIYF.

CDR3 coding DNA: TGTGCCAGCAGCTCCGGGGGGGGACCCCAGAACACTGAAGCTTTCTTT. It codes for CASSSGGGPQNTEAFF. The chain has TRBV7-2 and TRBJ1-1; TRBD1 is a possible D gene (5 bases). Germline values: CDR1 SGHTA, CDR2 FQGNSA. CDR3 length: 16 residues. Trimming took off 4 bases at V and 1 base at J, with 16 bases between the two ends.

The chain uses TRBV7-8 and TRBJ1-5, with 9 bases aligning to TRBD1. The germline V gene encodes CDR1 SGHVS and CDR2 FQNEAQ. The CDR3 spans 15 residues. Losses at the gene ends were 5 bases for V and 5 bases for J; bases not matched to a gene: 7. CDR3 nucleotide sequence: TGTGCCAGCAGCCCCGGGACAGGGAGCCATCAGCCCCAGCATTTT. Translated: CASSPGTGSHQPQHF.

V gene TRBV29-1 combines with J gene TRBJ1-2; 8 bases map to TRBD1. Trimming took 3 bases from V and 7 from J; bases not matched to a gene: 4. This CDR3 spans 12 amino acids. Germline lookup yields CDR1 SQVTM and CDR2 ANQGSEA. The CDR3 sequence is CSVEETGAGYTF. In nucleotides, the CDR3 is TGCAGCGTTGAGGAGACAGGGGCTGGCTACACCTTC.

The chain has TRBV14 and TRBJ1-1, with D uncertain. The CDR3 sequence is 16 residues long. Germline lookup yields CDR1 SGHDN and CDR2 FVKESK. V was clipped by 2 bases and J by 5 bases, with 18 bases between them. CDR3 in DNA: TGTGCCAGCAGCCAACATTTTCCCGGGAGATCTACTGAAGCTTTCTTT. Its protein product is CASSQHFPGRSTEAFF.

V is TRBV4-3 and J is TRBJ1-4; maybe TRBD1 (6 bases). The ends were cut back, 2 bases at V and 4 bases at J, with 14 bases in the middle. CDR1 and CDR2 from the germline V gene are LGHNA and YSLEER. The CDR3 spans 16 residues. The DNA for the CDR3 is TGCGCCAGCAGCCAATCCACAGGGAGGGTTAATGAAAAACTGTTTTTT. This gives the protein CASSQSTGRVNEKLFF.

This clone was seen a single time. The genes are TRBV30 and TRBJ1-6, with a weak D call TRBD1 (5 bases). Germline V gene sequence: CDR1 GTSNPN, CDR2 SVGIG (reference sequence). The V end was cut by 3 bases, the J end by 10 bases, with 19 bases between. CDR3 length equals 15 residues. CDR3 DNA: TGTGCCTGGAGGGACCTTCCGGGGGTAGGGTCACCCCTCCACTTT. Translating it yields CAWRDLPGVGSPLHF.

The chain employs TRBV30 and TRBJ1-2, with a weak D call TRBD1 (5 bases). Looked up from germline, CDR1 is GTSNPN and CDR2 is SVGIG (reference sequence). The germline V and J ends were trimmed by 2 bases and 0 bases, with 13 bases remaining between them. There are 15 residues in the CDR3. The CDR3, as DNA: TGTGCCTGGAGTTTGGGGGGGATAGCTAACTATGGCTACACCTTC. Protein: CAWSLGGIANYGYTF.

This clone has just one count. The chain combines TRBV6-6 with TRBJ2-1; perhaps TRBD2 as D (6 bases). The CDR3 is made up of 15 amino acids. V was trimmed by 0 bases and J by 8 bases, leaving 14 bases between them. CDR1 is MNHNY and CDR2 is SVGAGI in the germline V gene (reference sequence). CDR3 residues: CASSYSGGVRYEQFF. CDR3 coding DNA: TGTGCCAGCAGTTACTCGGGCGGGGTCAGATATGAGCAGTTCTTC.

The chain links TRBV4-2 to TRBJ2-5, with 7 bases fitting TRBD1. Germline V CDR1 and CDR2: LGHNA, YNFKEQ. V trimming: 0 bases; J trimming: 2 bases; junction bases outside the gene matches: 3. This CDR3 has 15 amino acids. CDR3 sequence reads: CASSQDGQEQETQYF. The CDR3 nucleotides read TGTGCCAGCAGCCAAGATGGACAGGAACAAGAGACCCAGTACTTC.

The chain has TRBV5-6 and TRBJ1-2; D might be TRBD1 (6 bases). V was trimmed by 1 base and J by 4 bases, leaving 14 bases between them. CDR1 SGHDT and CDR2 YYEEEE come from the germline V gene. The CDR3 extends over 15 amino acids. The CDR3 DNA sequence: TGTGCCAGCAGCTTGCAGGGGATCCGTGGCTATGGCTACACCTTC. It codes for CASSLQGIRGYGYTF. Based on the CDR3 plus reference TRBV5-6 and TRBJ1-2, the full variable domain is DAGVTQSPTHLIKTRGQQVTLRCSPKSGHDTVSWYQQALGQGPQFIFQYYEEEERQRGNFPDRFSGHQFPNYSSELNVNALLLGDSALYLCASSLQGIRGYGYTFGSGTRLTVV.